This TCR beta chain was captured by sequencing in a study of OX40 agonist ivuxolimab in advanced cancers. On the study more broadly: Ivuxolimab doses were 0.01, 0.1, 0.3, 1.5, 3 or 10 mg/kg every 2 weeks. Two patients with cutaneous melanoma and one with hepatocellular carcinoma, three in total, showed partial responses.

Sequencing was performed with immunoSEQ multiplex PCR; in TCRdb, only in-frame clones are kept and a portion is missing. Of more than 70,000 clones in the sample, approximately 85% are singletons; the top ten hold 0.5% to 0.55%. From germline, CDR1 is WNHNN and CDR2 SYGVQD (reference sequence). J gave up 9 bases and V 2 bases, and 17 bases lay outside the gene matches. This CDR3 region has 17 residues. Cycle 7 day 1, cycle 4 day 1, and baseline were the timepoints at which blood was sampled. The receptor was isolated from an adult with an advanced solid tumor such as melanoma, head and neck, liver or kidney cancer. The source material was CD4+ or CD8+ T cells sorted from blood, sampled in a trial of the OX40 agonist ivuxolimab. The chain recombines TRBV10-1 with TRBJ2-3; 7 nucleotides match TRBD1. The CDR3 bases are TGCGCCAGCAGTGAGAATTTGGGCAGGGGGATGCTAGGGACGCAGTATTTT. This gives the protein CASSENLGRGMLGTQYF.